This TCR beta chain was documented in a study of blood T cell repertoires in COVID-19. For the study at large: There were acute and convalescent COVID-19 samples, and they came from the United States, Italy and Spain.

Measured with immunoSEQ multiplex PCR; TCRdb has only the in-frame clones, and not every one. This table has about 87,000 clones, more than 75% appearing once. Germline V gene sequence: CDR1 SGHDT, CDR2 YYEEEE. V lost 1 base to trimming and J lost 4 bases, with 11 bases between them. This CDR3 has 14 residues. The source material was peripheral blood. This sequence was found in a human donor in a cohort sampled during active COVID-19. The chain has TRBV5-6 and TRBJ1-1, with a possible D match to TRBD1 (5 bases). The CDR3 coding sequence is TGTGCCAGCAGCTTGCTCCAGGGTGGCACTGAAGCTTTCTTT. This encodes CASSLLQGGTEAFF.